Listed below are T cell receptor beta chains from one sample, sequenced in a study of cytomegalovirus exposure and HLA in healthy donors. Clones were read by immunoSEQ multiplex PCR, and TCRdb kept only the in-frame ones, dropping some. The sample's table shows 150,000 to 200,000 clones. Sequenced input: PBMCs. These receptors were taken from a young woman in good health and CMV-seropositive. The CDR3 runs from the conserved cysteine through the conserved F or W. D genes are given only for firm matches.

V	J	D	CDR3	DNA
TRBV25-1	TRBJ1-1	NA	CASSVPGRTEAFF	TGTGCCAGCAGTGTGCCAGGGAGGACTGAAGCTTTCTTT
TRBV5-1	TRBJ2-7	TRBD2	CASSAGLAGLPSEQYF	TGCGCCAGCAGCGCCGGACTAGCGGGGCTCCCCTCCGAGCAGTACTTC
TRBV5-4	TRBJ1-2	TRBD1	CASSLEQGNGYTF	TGTGCCAGCAGCTTGGAACAGGGGAATGGCTACACCTTC
TRBV5-1	TRBJ2-5	TRBD2	CASSSQTSGGETQYF	TGCGCCAGCAGCTCTCAGACTAGCGGGGGGGAGACCCAGTACTTC
TRBV4-1	TRBJ1-3	NA	CASSPVGGRNTIYF	TGCGCCAGCAGCCCGGTGGGGGGTCGAAACACCATATATTTT
TRBV5-6	TRBJ1-3	NA	CASSLGKGVNLGGNTIYF	TGTGCCAGCAGCCTAGGAAAGGGGGTCAACCTTGGAGGAAACACCATATATTTT
TRBV4-1	TRBJ2-2	NA	CASSQGGTPLTGELFF	TGCGCCAGCAGCCAAGGGGGGACTCCGCTTACCGGGGAGCTGTTTTTT
TRBV6-1	TRBJ2-7	NA	CASKSPGGVSEQYF	TGTGCCAGCAAATCCCCGGGCGGGGTAAGCGAGCAGTACTTC
TRBV10-1	TRBJ2-7	NA	CASSESGSYEQYF	TGCGCCAGCAGTGAGTCCGGGTCCTACGAGCAGTACTTC
TRBV7-3	TRBJ2-2	NA	CASSRTGANTGELFF	TGTGCCAGCAGCCGAACAGGAGCGAACACCGGGGAGCTGTTTTTT
TRBV19	TRBJ1-6	TRBD1	CASSIGTGVNSPLHF	TGTGCCAGTAGTATAGGCACAGGGGTTAATTCACCCCTCCACTTT
TRBV5-5	TRBJ2-3	TRBD2	CASSPAPLARSTDTQYF	TGTGCCAGCAGCCCCGCCCCACTAGCGCGCAGCACAGATACGCAGTATTTT
TRBV18	TRBJ1-5	NA	CASSPGGDNQPQHF	TGTGCCAGCTCACCCGGGGGAGACAATCAGCCCCAGCATTTT
TRBV4-2	TRBJ2-5	TRBD2	CASSQEYVSGGETQYF	TGTGCCAGCAGCCAAGAGTACGTTAGCGGGGGTGAGACCCAGTACTTC
TRBV7-8	TRBJ2-5	TRBD1	CASSLGTDRETQYF	TGTGCCAGCAGCTTAGGGACGGACAGGGAGACCCAGTACTTC
TRBV18	TRBJ2-5	TRBD1	CASSTRPQGASETQYF	TGTGCCAGCTCCACCCGCCCACAGGGGGCGAGCGAGACCCAGTACTTC
TRBV10-3	TRBJ1-1	NA	CAMGRSGTEAFF	TGTGCCATGGGGCGGTCGGGCACTGAAGCTTTCTTT
TRBV6-1	TRBJ2-3	TRBD1	CASSGRDRGYTDTQYF	TGTGCCAGCAGTGGTAGGGACAGGGGGTACACAGATACGCAGTATTTT
TRBV18	TRBJ2-7	NA	CASSTAQGREFYEQYF	TGTGCCAGCTCAACGGCGCAGGGCCGAGAATTCTACGAGCAGTACTTC
TRBV13	TRBJ2-1	NA	CASSAWRGSNEQFF	TGTGCCAGCAGCGCATGGCGGGGAAGTAATGAGCAGTTCTTC
TRBV15	TRBJ2-7	TRBD1	CATSRRRDRGGYEQYF	TGTGCCACCAGCAGACGCCGGGACAGGGGGGGTTACGAGCAGTACTTC
TRBV10-3	TRBJ1-1	TRBD1	CAISTGVNTEAFF	TGTGCCATCAGTACAGGGGTGAACACTGAAGCTTTCTTT
TRBV18	TRBJ1-1	NA	CASSPRRDADTEAFF	TGTGCCAGCTCACCAAGACGAGATGCGGACACTGAAGCTTTCTTT
TRBV25-1	TRBJ2-5	NA	CASSPRTDQETQYF	TGTGCCAGCAGCCCCAGGACAGATCAAGAGACCCAGTACTTC
TRBV4-1	TRBJ2-5	NA	CASSQEGVTSLQETQYF	TGCGCCAGCAGCCAAGAAGGAGTGACCAGCCTCCAAGAGACCCAGTACTTC
TRBV7-2	TRBJ2-7	NA	CASSLGDWYSYEQYF	TGTGCCAGCAGCTTAGGAGACTGGTACTCCTACGAGCAGTACTTC
TRBV4-1	TRBJ2-7	TRBD2	CASSLTSGSSYEQYF	TGCGCCAGCAGCCTGACTAGCGGGAGCTCCTACGAGCAGTACTTC
TRBV7-2	TRBJ2-7	NA	CASSDSGTSSYEQYF	TGTGCCAGCAGCGATAGCGGTACGAGCTCCTACGAGCAGTACTTC
TRBV5-5	TRBJ2-2	TRBD1	CASSRTGGGGELFF	TGTGCCAGCAGCAGAACAGGGGGCGGCGGGGAGCTGTTTTTT
TRBV29-1	TRBJ1-1	TRBD1	CSVSRQGGWDTEAFF	TGCAGCGTTTCCAGACAGGGCGGTTGGGACACTGAAGCTTTCTTT
TRBV6-6	TRBJ1-3	NA	CASRRTGSISGNTIYF	TGTGCCAGCAGGAGGACGGGGTCGATCTCTGGAAACACCATATATTTT
TRBV28	TRBJ2-3	TRBD1	CASSEGSQGSDTQYF	TGTGCCAGCAGTGAGGGATCACAGGGGTCAGATACGCAGTATTTT
TRBV2	TRBJ2-7	NA	CASSPDRPSYEQYF	TGTGCCAGCAGCCCTGACAGGCCCTCCTACGAGCAGTACTTC
TRBV11-2	TRBJ2-5	TRBD2	CASSISRGGEETQYF	TGTGCCAGCAGCATAAGCCGGGGGGGGGAAGAGACCCAGTACTTC
TRBV19	TRBJ1-2	NA	CASRRLPRGYTF	TGTGCCAGTAGAAGACTCCCCAGAGGCTACACCTTC
TRBV5-1	TRBJ2-2	TRBD2	CASSLSGLAGEYLAGELFF	TGCGCCAGCAGCTTGTCCGGACTAGCGGGAGAATACCTCGCCGGGGAGCTGTTTTTT
TRBV9	TRBJ2-5	TRBD2	CASRPGGAGQETQYF	TGTGCCAGCAGACCGGGGGGGGCGGGTCAAGAGACCCAGTACTTC
TRBV7-2	TRBJ2-2	NA	CASSLGPGTGELFF	TGTGCCAGCAGCCTCGGCCCCGGGACCGGGGAGCTGTTTTTT
TRBV6-1	TRBJ1-5	NA	CASSEASYGQPQHF	TGTGCCAGCAGTGAAGCCTCTTACGGGCAGCCCCAGCATTTT
TRBV14	TRBJ2-7	NA	CASSLNAFTVSYEQYF	TGTGCCAGCAGCCTAAACGCGTTTACTGTCTCCTACGAGCAGTACTTC
TRBV12-5	TRBJ2-2	NA	CASGLFPRQVNTGELFF	TGTGCTAGTGGTTTGTTCCCCCGACAGGTTAACACCGGGGAGCTGTTTTTT
TRBV7-3	TRBJ2-1	TRBD2	CASSPERGRYNEQFF	TGTGCCAGCAGCCCTGAGCGGGGGAGATACAATGAGCAGTTCTTC
TRBV11-2	TRBJ2-3	TRBD2	CASSLASGTDTQYF	TGTGCCAGCAGCTTAGCTAGCGGGACAGATACGCAGTATTTT
TRBV19	TRBJ1-5	NA	CASSIGGGIGNQPQHF	TGTGCCAGTAGTATAGGAGGGGGAATCGGCAATCAGCCCCAGCATTTT
TRBV7-9	TRBJ1-2	NA	CASSSGAGSHGYTF	TGTGCCAGCAGCTCAGGGGCAGGGAGCCATGGCTACACCTTC
TRBV29-1	TRBJ2-3	NA	CSVSRGWGTDTQYF	TGCAGCGTTTCCAGGGGTTGGGGCACAGATACGCAGTATTTT
TRBV5-1	TRBJ2-1	TRBD1	CASSLGGQGTRDEFF	TGCGCCAGCAGCTTGGGTGGACAGGGCACTCGAGATGAGTTCTTC
TRBV5-8	TRBJ1-4	NA	CASSLVRGSQPTNEKLFF	TGTGCCAGCAGCTTGGTGAGGGGGAGCCAACCGACTAATGAAAAACTGTTTTTT
TRBV6-1	TRBJ1-6	TRBD1	CATETGQGGYSPLHF	TGTGCCACTGAGACCGGACAGGGAGGCTATTCACCCCTCCACTTT
TRBV7-9	TRBJ2-1	TRBD2	CASSLGFSGGLLDEQFF	TGTGCCAGCAGCTTAGGTTTTTCGGGAGGACTTTTGGATGAGCAGTTCTTC
TRBV7-9	TRBJ1-6	NA	CASSLSESSPLHF	TGTGCCAGCAGCTTATCAGAAAGTTCACCCCTCCACTTT
TRBV27	TRBJ1-2	NA	CASSLEKSTAFYGYTF	TGTGCCAGCAGTTTAGAAAAGTCGACAGCATTCTATGGCTACACCTTC
TRBV19	TRBJ1-2	TRBD1	CASRRDRGYGYTF	TGTGCCAGTAGAAGGGACAGGGGGTACGGCTACACCTTC
TRBV4-3	TRBJ1-2	TRBD1	CASSPKQGTYGYTF	TGCGCCAGCAGCCCAAAACAGGGGACCTATGGCTACACCTTC
TRBV5-1	TRBJ2-1	NA	CASSLGGPSYNEQFF	TGCGCCAGCAGCTTGGGGGGGCCCTCCTACAATGAGCAGTTCTTC